This TCR beta chain originates from a study of CD8 T cells in Susac syndrome. Negative isolation was used for CD8+ and CD4+ T cells and FACS enrichment for TEMRA cells. Reverse transcription of about 0.5 to 1 ug RNA was carried out with random hexamers. TCRdb re-called the immunoSEQ multiplex PCR reads through MiXCR, storing one row per CDR3 protein. The sample carries 200,000 to 250,000 distinct CDR3 sequences, roughly 96% recorded once. V gave up 5 bases and J gave up 8 bases, with 15 bases separating them. Germline loops: CDR1 LNHNV, CDR2 YYDKDF (reference sequence). The CDR3 contains 13 residues. Sequences were obtained from CD4+ T cells from PBMCs. This TCR derives from a human donor with multiple sclerosis. The rearrangement uses TRBV15 and TRBJ1-1, with a possible D match to TRBD1 (6 bases). This CDR3 reads CATSPQGPPEAFF. CDR3 sequence (DNA): TGTGCCACCAGCCCACAGGGTCCCCCGGAAGCTTTCTTT.